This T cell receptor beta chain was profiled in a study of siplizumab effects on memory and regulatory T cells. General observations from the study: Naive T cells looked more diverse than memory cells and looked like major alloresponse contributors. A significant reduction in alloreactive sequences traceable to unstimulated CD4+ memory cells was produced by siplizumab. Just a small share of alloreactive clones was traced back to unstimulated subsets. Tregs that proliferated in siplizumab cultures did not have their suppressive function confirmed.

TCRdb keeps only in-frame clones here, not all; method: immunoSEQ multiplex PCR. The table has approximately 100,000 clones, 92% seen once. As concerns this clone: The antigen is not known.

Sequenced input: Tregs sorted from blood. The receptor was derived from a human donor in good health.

This CDR3 is CASSLTGVVRDGYTF. CDR3 coding DNA: TGTGCCAGCAGCCTAACAGGGGTGGTGCGCGATGGCTACACCTTC. The chain is built from TRBV4-2 and TRBJ1-2; 7 bases fit TRBD1. V dropped 4 bases and J dropped 6; count of bases not matched to a gene: 11. This CDR3 is built from 15 residues. The germline CDR1 and CDR2 sequences are LGHNA and YNFKEQ.